One and the same sample provided the 25 T cell receptor beta chains below, sequenced in a study of immune evolution from preneoplasia to lung adenocarcinoma. Produced via immunoSEQ multiplex PCR; TCRdb's table is partial and in-frame only. The table shows around 2,000 clones, with over 75% occurring only once. The sample was FFPE adjacent normal lung tissue. These receptors came from a person aged 70 to 85 with lung adenocarcinoma.

This clone occurred once. The V gene is TRBV5-1, the J gene TRBJ2-3; tentative D call: TRBD1 (6 bases). Trimming left V 4 bases short and J 0 bases short, with 9 bases between. The CDR3 covers 14 residues. In germline, CDR1 is SGHRS, CDR2 YFSETQ. CDR3 DNA: TGCGCCAGCAGCGTGACAGGAAGCACAGATACGCAGTATTTT. It specifies CASSVTGSTDTQYF.

This clone was recorded a few times. The rearrangement links TRBV28 to TRBJ2-5, with D maybe TRBD2 (6 bases). Germline V gene lookup returns CDR1 MDHEN and CDR2 SYDVKM. Trimming left V 5 bases short and J 4 bases short, with 23 bases between. This CDR3 comprises 17 residues. In DNA, the CDR3 is TGTGCCAGCAGTCCTCCGGGACCCCGGGAGAGGCGAGAGACCCAGTACTTC. This sequence encodes CASSPPGPRERRETQYF.

The chain carries TRBV6-5 and TRBJ1-2, with a weak D call TRBD1 (5 bases). This CDR3 contains 14 residues. CDR1 MNHEY and CDR2 SVGAGI come from the germline V gene. Deletions cut 3 bases from V and 5 bases from J, with 13 bases between. The CDR3 sequence: CASSYGQGGYGYTF. The CDR3 bases are TGTGCCAGCAGTTATGGCCAGGGTGGATATGGCTACACCTTC.

This chain connects TRBV7-8 to TRBJ2-5; 7 positions agree with TRBD2. CDR1 SGHVS and CDR2 FQNEAQ come from the germline V gene. Germline trimming cut 5 bases from V and 5 bases from J; bases unmatched to any gene: 11. This CDR3 has 15 residues. Here the CDR3 DNA reads TGTGCCAGCAGCGAAACGCGGGGGTCTCGGGAGACCCAGTACTTC. Translating it yields CASSETRGSRETQYF.

As to this clone: The same CDR3 also results from other DNA sequences found in this sample. The rearrangement links TRBV19 to TRBJ2-5, with D unresolved. This CDR3 is 13 amino acids long. The germline V gene encodes CDR1 LNHDA and CDR2 SQIVND (reference sequence). V lost 3 bases to trimming and J lost 2 bases, with 7 bases between them. CDR3 coding DNA: TGTGCCAGTAGTATCCGGCAGCAAGAGACCCAGTACTTC. It encodes CASSIRQQETQYF.

V usage is TRBV4-1 and J usage is TRBJ1-5; no reliable D call. V shed 2 bases and J shed 2 bases, with 10 bases lying between them. CDR3 length equals 15 residues. In germline, CDR1 is MGHRA, CDR2 YSYEKL. CDR3 in DNA: TGCGCCAGCAGCCAATTAGGGCTGGGCAATCAGCCCCAGCATTTT. Protein product: CASSQLGLGNQPQHF.

In this sample, this clone turned up a few times. The CDR3: CASPRGRTGEQYF. CDR3 DNA: TGTGCCAGCCCGCGAGGGAGGACGGGCGAGCAGTACTTC. The V and J genes are TRBV21-1 and TRBJ2-7; the table assigns TRBD2, which was not confirmed against the DNA. TRBV21-1 is a pseudogene segment. The CDR3 covers 13 residues.

The V gene is TRBV27, the J gene TRBJ2-6; no clear D gene. CDR3 length: 15 residues. Germline V gene sequence: CDR1 MNHEY, CDR2 SMNVEV (reference sequence). V was shortened by 5 bases and J by 0 bases, with 8 bases between the two germline ends. CDR3 in DNA: TGTGCCAGCAGTGTGTATTCCTCTGGGGCCAACGTCCTGACTTTC. As protein: CASSVYSSGANVLTF.

About this clone: The junction shows a germline mismatch at one end, possibly a read error. This chain joins TRBV25-1 and TRBJ1-6; D is uncertain. Germline assignment: CDR1 MGHDK and CDR2 SYGVNS. The CDR3 sequence is 12 residues long. The CDR3 region is CTSSEVNSPLHF. The CDR3 region has the DNA TGTACCAGCAGTGAAGTGAATTCACCCCTCCACTTT. The full variable domain, its missing parts supplied by reference TRBV25-1 and TRBJ1-6, is EADIYQTPRYLVIGTGKKITLECSQTMGHDKMYWYQQDPGMELHLIHYSYGVNSTEKGDLSSESTVSRIRTEHFPLTLESARPSHTSQYLCTSSEVNSPLHFGNGTRLTVT.

The J gene is TRBJ2-1, the V gene TRBV7-2, with D possibly TRBD2 on 5 matching bases. Germline V CDR1 and CDR2: SGHTA, FQGNSA. The germline V and J ends were trimmed by 9 bases and 9 bases, with 15 bases remaining between them. The length of the CDR3 is 12 residues. The CDR3 loop reads CASSRGMVEQFF. In DNA form, the CDR3 reads TGTGCCAGTAGTCGGGGTATGGTTGAGCAGTTCTTC.

This chain's CDR3 is CATSRDTKKGYTF. In DNA, the CDR3 is TGTGCCACCAGCAGAGATACAAAGAAAGGTTACACCTTC. The V gene is TRBV15, the J gene TRBJ1-2, with D uncertain. With 0 bases removed from V and 11 bases from J, the gap between germline ends came to 13 bases. The CDR3 length is 13 residues. In germline, CDR1 is LNHNV, CDR2 YYDKDF (reference sequence).

The chain combines TRBV6-6 with TRBJ1-1, with D possibly matching TRBD1 (6 bases). Trimming shortened V by 6 bases and J by 4 bases, and 9 bases separated the two germline ends. This CDR3 is 12 amino acids long. The germline V gene encodes CDR1 MNHNY and CDR2 SVGAGI (reference sequence). The CDR3 here is CASSGGRTEAFF. The CDR3 DNA reads as TGTGCCAGCAGCGGGGGGCGCACTGAAGCTTTCTTT.

The rearrangement joins TRBV6-5 to TRBJ2-2; D unclear. The V end was cut by 6 bases, the J end by 4 bases, with 12 bases between. The CDR3 consists of 14 residues. Looked up from germline, CDR1 is MNHEY and CDR2 is SVGAGI. CDR3 nucleotides: TGTGCCAGCAGAGCCGGGTCAGCCACCGGGGAGCTGTTTTTT. Its protein product is CASRAGSATGELFF.

The chain is built from TRBV6-6 and TRBJ2-1; 11 positions agree with TRBD1. V dropped 6 bases and J dropped 14; count of bases not matched to a gene: 9. Germline CDR1 is MNHNY and CDR2 is SVGAGI (reference sequence). This CDR3 spans 13 amino acids. The CDR3 nucleotides read TGTGCCAGCAGCGGACGGGACAGGGGGGAGGAGTTCTTC. This sequence encodes CASSGRDRGEEFF.

This clone has just a few counts. V is TRBV12-5 and J is TRBJ2-3, with 11 bases that match TRBD2. This CDR3 has 16 amino acids. The trim removed 4 bases at V and 6 bases at J, leaving 9 bases unmatched. Germline V gives CDR1 LGHNT, CDR2 FRNRAP. The chain's CDR3 is CASGSGLAESGDTQYF. CDR3 DNA: TGTGCTAGTGGTTCGGGACTAGCGGAGTCGGGGGATACGCAGTATTTT. The variable domain in full, completed from reference TRBV12-5 and TRBJ2-3, reads DARVTQTPRHKVTEMGQEVTMRCQPILGHNTVFWYRQTMMQGLELLAYFRNRAPLDDSGMPKDRFSAEMPDATLATLKIQPSEPRDSAVYFCASGSGLAESGDTQYFGPGTRLTVL.

In its sample, this clone was seen once. V and J are TRBV7-9 and TRBJ2-1, with 7 bases aligning to TRBD2. V gave up 1 base and J gave up 6 bases; unmatched junction bases: 6. Germline values: CDR1 SEHNR, CDR2 FQNEAQ (reference sequence). This CDR3 contains 15 residues. Here the CDR3 DNA reads TGTGCCAGCAGCTTAGTTGGCGGGAGAAGCAATGAGCAGTTCTTC. This translates into CASSLVGGRSNEQFF.

This clone came up once. The chain employs TRBV10-3 and TRBJ2-7, with unresolved D. CDR1 and CDR2 from the germline V gene are ENHRY and SYGVKD. This CDR3 has 14 residues. V lost 8 bases and J 4 bases, leaving 18 bases between the germline ends. The CDR3 here is CAIGSSGPGYEQYF. As DNA, the CDR3 is TGTGCCATCGGGTCCTCCGGACCGGGTTACGAGCAGTACTTC.

The V and J genes are TRBV4-2 and TRBJ2-5; TRBD2 is a possible D gene (5 bases). Germline CDR1 and CDR2: LGHNA and YNFKEQ. The CDR3 spans 14 residues. The V and J ends lost 1 base and 2 bases respectively, with 8 bases between them. The CDR3: CASSQGGQQETQYF. The CDR3 DNA reads as TGTGCCAGCAGCCAAGGAGGGCAGCAAGAGACCCAGTACTTC.

V and J are TRBV20-1 and TRBJ2-7; D gene unclear. The CDR3 covers 11 residues. V was cut by 6 bases and J by 5 bases, with 11 bases left in between. From germline, CDR1 is DFQATT and CDR2 SNEGSKA (reference sequence). The CDR3 DNA reads TGCAGTGCCCCTGGGCCGGACGAGCAGTACTTC. Protein product: CSAPGPDEQYF.

The V call is TRBV10-3, the J call TRBJ2-1; unclear D gene. CDR1 is ENHRY and CDR2 is SYGVKD in the germline V gene. V was cut by 0 bases and J by 9 bases, with 9 bases left in between. The CDR3 consists of 13 residues. The chain's CDR3 is CAISESTSSEQFF. The CDR3 DNA sequence: TGTGCCATCAGTGAGTCGACGAGTAGTGAGCAGTTCTTC.

V gene TRBV30 combines with J gene TRBJ2-4; D remains unclear. CDR3 length equals 13 residues. CDR1 is GTSNPN, CDR2 SVGIG, per germline (reference sequence). Trimming shortened V by 0 bases and J by 7 bases, and 10 bases separated the two germline ends. The CDR3 is CAWSVQSGNIQYF. The CDR3 bases are TGTGCCTGGAGTGTACAAAGTGGGAACATTCAGTACTTC.

This clone was counted once. The chain employs TRBV30 and TRBJ2-7; D gene unclear. Trimming removed 6 bases at V and 3 bases at J, with 9 bases between. The germline gives CDR1 GTSNPN, CDR2 SVGIG (reference sequence). The CDR3 spans 11 residues. The CDR3: CACQTGYEQYF. CDR3 sequence (DNA): TGTGCCTGCCAAACTGGCTACGAGCAGTACTTC.

CDR3 in amino acids: CASSQGARWEQYF. For the CDR3, the DNA is TGCGCCAGCAGCCAAGGGGCCCGATGGGAGCAGTACTTC. V usage is TRBV4-1 and J usage is TRBJ2-7; D is unresolved. Per the germline V gene, CDR1 is MGHRA and CDR2 is YSYEKL. The CDR3 has 13 residues. V lost 1 base and J lost 7, with 11 bases in between.

The chain uses TRBV14 and TRBJ1-2; 12 bases are a match to TRBD1. This CDR3 has 15 residues. Germline CDR1 SGHDN, CDR2 FVKESK. With V trimmed by 4 bases and J by 6 bases, 6 bases remained unmatched. The CDR3 DNA reads as TGTGCCAGCAGCCGTGGGGACAGGGGGCTACATGGCTACACCTTC. This gives the protein CASSRGDRGLHGYTF.

V gene TRBV10-3 combines with J gene TRBJ2-1, with 9 bases fitting TRBD1. Germline CDR1 ENHRY, CDR2 SYGVKD. The trim removed 7 bases at V and 5 bases at J, leaving 6 bases unmatched. The CDR3 spans 14 residues. For the CDR3, the DNA is TGTGCCATCACATGGGACAGGGACAACAATGAGCAGTTCTTC. Protein: CAITWDRDNNEQFF.